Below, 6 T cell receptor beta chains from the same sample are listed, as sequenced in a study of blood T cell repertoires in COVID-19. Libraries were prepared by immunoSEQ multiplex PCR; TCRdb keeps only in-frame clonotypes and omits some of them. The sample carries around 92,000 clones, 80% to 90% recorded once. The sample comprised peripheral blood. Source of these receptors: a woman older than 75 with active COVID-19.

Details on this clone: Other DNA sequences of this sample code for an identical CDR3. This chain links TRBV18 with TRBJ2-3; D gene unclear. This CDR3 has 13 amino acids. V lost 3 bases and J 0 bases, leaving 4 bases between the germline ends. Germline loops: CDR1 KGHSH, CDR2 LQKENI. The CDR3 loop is CASSPGSTDTQYF. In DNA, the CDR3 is TGTGCCAGCTCACCTGGCAGCACAGATACGCAGTATTTT.

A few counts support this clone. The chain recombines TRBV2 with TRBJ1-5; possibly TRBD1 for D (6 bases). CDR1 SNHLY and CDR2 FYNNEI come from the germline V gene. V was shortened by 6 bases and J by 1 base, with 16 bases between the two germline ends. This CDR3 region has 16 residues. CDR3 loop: CASRGGQLASNQPQHF. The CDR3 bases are TGTGCCAGCAGGGGGGGGCAGCTAGCAAGCAATCAGCCCCAGCATTTT.

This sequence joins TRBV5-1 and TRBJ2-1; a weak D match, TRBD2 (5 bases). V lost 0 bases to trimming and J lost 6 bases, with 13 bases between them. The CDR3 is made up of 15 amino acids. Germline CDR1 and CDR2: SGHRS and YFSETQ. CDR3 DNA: TGCGCCAGCAGCTTGGCGGGGTTCGCCGGCAATGAGCAGTTCTTC. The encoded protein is CASSLAGFAGNEQFF.

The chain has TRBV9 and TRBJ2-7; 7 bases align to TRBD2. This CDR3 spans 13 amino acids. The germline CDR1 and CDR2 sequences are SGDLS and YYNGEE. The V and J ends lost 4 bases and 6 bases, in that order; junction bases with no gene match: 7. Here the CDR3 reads CASSLRGEGEQYF. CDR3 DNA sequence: TGTGCCAGCAGCCTCCGGGGGGAGGGCGAGCAGTACTTC.

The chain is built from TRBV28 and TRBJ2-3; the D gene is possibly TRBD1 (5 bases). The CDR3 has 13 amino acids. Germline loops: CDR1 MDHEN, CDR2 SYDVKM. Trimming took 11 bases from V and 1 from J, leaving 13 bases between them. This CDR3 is CAEKGPGTDTQYF. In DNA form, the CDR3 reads TGTGCCGAGAAGGGGCCGGGCACAGATACGCAGTATTTT.

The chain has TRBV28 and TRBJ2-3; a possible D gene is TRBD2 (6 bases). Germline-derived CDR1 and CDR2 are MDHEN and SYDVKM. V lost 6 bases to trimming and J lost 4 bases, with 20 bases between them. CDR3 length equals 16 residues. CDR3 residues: CASRLGGASGADTQYF. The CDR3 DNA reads TGTGCCAGCAGATTGGGCGGGGCCTCAGGTGCAGATACGCAGTATTTT.